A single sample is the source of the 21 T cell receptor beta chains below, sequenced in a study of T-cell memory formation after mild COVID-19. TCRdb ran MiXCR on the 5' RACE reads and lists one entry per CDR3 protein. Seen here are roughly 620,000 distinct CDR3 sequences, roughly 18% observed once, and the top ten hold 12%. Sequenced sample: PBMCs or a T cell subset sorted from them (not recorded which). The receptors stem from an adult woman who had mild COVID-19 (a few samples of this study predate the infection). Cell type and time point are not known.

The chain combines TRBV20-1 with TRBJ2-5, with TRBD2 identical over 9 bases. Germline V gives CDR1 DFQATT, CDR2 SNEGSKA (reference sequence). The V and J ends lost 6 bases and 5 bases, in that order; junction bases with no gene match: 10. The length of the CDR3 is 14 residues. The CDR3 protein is CSALNSGSLETQYF. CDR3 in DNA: TGCAGTGCCCTGAATAGCGGGAGCTTGGAGACCCAGTACTTC.

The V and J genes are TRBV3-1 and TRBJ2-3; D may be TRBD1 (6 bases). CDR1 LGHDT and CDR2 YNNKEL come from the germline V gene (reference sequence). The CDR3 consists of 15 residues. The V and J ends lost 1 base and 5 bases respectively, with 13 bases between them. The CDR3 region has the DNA TGTGCCAGCAGCCAAGGTGTGGGGGCCGGAGATACGCAGTATTTT. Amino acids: CASSQGVGAGDTQYF.

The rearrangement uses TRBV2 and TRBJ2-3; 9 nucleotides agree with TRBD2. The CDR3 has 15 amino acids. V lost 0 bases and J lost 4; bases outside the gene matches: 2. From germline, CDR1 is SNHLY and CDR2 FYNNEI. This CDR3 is CASSEALAGSDTQYF. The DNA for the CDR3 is TGTGCCAGCAGTGAAGCGCTAGCGGGGTCAGATACGCAGTATTTT.

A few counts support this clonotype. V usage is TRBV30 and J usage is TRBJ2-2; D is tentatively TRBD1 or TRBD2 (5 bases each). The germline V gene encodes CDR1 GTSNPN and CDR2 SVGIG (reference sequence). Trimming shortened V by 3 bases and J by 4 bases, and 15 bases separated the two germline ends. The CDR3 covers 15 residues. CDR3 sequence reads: CAWRSRGTLTGELFF. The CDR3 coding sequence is TGTGCCTGGAGAAGTCGGGGCACTCTCACCGGGGAGCTGTTTTTT.

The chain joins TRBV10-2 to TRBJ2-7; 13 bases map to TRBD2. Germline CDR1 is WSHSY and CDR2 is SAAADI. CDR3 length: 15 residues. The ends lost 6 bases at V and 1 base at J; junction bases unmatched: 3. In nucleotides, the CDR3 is TGCGCCAGCAGGGAGACTAGCGGGGGGTCCTACGAGCAGTACTTC. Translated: CASRETSGGSYEQYF.

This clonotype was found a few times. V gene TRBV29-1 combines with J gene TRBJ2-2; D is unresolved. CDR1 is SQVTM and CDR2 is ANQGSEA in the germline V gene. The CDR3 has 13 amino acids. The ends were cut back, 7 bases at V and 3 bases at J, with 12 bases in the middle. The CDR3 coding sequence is TGCAGCGGAGGAATCGAGGACACCGGGGAGCTGTTTTTT. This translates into CSGGIEDTGELFF.

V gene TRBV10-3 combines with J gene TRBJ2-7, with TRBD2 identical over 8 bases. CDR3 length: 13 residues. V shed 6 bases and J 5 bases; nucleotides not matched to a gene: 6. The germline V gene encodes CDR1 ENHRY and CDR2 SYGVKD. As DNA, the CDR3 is TGTGCCATCAGCCCGGGAGGGCCGAACGAGCAGTACTTC. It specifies CAISPGGPNEQYF.

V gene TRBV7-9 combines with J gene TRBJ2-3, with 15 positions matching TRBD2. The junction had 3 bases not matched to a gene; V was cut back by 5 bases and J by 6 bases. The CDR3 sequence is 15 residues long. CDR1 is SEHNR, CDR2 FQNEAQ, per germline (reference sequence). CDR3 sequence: CASSAGTSGRDTQYF. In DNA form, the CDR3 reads TGTGCCAGCAGCGCCGGGACTAGCGGGAGGGATACGCAGTATTTT. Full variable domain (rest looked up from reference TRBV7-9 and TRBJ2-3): DTGVSQNPRHKITKRGQNVTFRCDPISEHNRLYWYRQTLGQGPEFLTYFQNEAQLEKSRLLSDRFSAERPKGSFSTLEIQRTEQGDSAMYLCASSAGTSGRDTQYFGPGTRLTVL.

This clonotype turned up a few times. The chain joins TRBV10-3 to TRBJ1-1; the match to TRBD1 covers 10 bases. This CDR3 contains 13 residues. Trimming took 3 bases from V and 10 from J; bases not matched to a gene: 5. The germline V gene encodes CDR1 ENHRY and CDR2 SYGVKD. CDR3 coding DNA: TGTGCCATCAGTGAAAAAGACAGGGGGCGAGCTTTCTTT. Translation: CAISEKDRGRAFF.

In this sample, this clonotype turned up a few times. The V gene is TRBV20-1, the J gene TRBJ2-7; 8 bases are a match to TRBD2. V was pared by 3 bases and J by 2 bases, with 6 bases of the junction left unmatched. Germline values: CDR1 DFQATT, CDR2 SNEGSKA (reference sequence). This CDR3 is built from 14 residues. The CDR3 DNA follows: TGCAGTGCTAGCCCTAGCGGGCGGGCCTACGAGCAGTACTTC. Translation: CSASPSGRAYEQYF.

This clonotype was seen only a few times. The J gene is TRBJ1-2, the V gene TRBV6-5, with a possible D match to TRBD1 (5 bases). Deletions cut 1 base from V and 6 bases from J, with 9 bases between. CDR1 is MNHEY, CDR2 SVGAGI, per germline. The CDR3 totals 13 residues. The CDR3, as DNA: TGTGCCAGCAGTTACTGGGGGTTCGATGGCTACACCTTC. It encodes CASSYWGFDGYTF.

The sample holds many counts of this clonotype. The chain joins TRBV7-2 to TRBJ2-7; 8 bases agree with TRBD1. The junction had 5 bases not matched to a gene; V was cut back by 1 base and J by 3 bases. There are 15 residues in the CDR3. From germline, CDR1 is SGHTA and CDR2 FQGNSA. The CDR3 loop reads CASSLVHTGGYEQYF. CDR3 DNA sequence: TGTGCCAGCAGCTTAGTACACACAGGGGGCTACGAGCAGTACTTC.

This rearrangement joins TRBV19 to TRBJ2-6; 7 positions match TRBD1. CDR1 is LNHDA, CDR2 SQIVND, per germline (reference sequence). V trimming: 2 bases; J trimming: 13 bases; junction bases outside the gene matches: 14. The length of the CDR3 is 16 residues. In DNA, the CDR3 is TGTGCCAGTAGTATATCGAGCTACAGGGGTCCGAGGGTCCTGACTTTC. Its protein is CASSISSYRGPRVLTF.

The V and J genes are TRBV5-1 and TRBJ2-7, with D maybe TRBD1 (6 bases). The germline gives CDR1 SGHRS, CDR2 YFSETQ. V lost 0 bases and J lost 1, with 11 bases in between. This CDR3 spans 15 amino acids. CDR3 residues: CASSLAGEPSYEQYF. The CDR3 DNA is TGCGCCAGCAGCTTGGCAGGGGAGCCATCCTACGAGCAGTACTTC.

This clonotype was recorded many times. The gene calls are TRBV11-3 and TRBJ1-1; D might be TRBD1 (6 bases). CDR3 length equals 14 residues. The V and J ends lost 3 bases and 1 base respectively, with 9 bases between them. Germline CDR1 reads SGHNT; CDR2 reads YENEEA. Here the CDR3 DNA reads TGTGCCAGCAGCTTGGGGGGCCGGAACACTGAAGCTTTCTTT. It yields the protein CASSLGGRNTEAFF.

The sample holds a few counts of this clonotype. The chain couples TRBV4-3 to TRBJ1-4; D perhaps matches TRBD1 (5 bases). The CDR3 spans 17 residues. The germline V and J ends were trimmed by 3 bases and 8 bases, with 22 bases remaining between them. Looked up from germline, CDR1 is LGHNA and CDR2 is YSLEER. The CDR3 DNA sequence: TGCGCCAGCAGCCACGCACGAACCAGGGAAATCTTCGAAAAACTGTTTTTT. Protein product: CASSHARTREIFEKLFF.

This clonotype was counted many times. The CDR3 nucleotides are TGTGCCAGCAGCTTGACGCTGAGATCGTCATACGAGCAGTACTTC. It specifies CASSLTLRSSYEQYF. The V call is TRBV5-5, the J call TRBJ2-7; D not resolved. V shed 1 base and J shed 4 bases, with 15 bases lying between them. In germline, CDR1 is SGHKS, CDR2 YYEKEE (reference sequence). This CDR3 is 15 amino acids long.

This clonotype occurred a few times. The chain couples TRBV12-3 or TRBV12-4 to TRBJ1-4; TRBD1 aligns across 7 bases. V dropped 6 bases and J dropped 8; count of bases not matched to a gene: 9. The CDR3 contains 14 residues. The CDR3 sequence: CASSDRTGGEKLFF. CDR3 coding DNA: TGTGCCAGCAGCGACCGGACAGGAGGCGAAAAACTGTTTTTT.

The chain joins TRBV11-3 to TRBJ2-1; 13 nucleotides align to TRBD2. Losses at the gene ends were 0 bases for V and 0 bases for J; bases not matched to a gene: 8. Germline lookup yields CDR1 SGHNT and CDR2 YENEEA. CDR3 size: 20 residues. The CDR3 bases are TGTGCCAGCAGCTTAGATCTAGGGACTAGCGGGGCCAACTCCTACAATGAGCAGTTCTTC. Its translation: CASSLDLGTSGANSYNEQFF.

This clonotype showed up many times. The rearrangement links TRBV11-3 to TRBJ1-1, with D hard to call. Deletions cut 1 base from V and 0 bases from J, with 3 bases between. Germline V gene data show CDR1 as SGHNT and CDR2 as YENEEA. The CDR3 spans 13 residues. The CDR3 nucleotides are TGTGCCAGCAGCTTAGCGATGAACACTGAAGCTTTCTTT. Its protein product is CASSLAMNTEAFF.

CDR3: CASSEYRNFYRGEAGRTDTQYF. The CDR3 nucleotides are TGTGCCAGCAGTGAATATCGGAATTTTTACAGGGGAGAAGCGGGCCGCACAGATACGCAGTATTTT. The chain combines TRBV25-1 with TRBJ2-3; perhaps TRBD1 as D (7 bases). The V gene's germline CDR1 is MGHDK and CDR2 SYGVNS. This CDR3 contains 22 residues. V lost 0 bases to trimming and J lost 1 base, with 29 bases between them.